This is a list of T cell receptor beta chains from one sample in a study of CD8+ T cells in alopecia areata. The table came from immunoSEQ multiplex PCR; TCRdb's copy has only in-frame clones and leaves some out. The sample lists 50,000 to 70,000 clones, 44% occurring once. The sample was NKG2D-low CD8+ T cells sorted from blood. The receptors originated from a human donor with alopecia areata. Both conserved end residues are part of each CDR3. Each record gives: CDR3 DNA, CDR3 protein, V gene, D gene, clone size, J gene. A D gene is named only where the DNA matches it firmly. Clone sizes are given selectively: once, few, many, or a class where the clone is expanded.

TGCGCCAGCAGCCAGACCAGGGTTTTTCGGGATGAGCAGTTCTTC | CASSQTRVFRDEQFF | TRBV4-3 | - | - | TRBJ2-1
TGTGCCAGCAGTCTAAGAGGGGTCGGCGGGGAGCTGTTTTTT | CASSLRGVGGELFF | TRBV7-9 | - | few | TRBJ2-2
TGTGCCAGCAGCCACGGACTCCAAGAGACCCAGTACTTC | CASSHGLQETQYF | TRBV7-9 | - | - | TRBJ2-5
TGTGCCAGCAGCTTAGGAGGCTCTGGGGCCAACGTCCTGACTTTC | CASSLGGSGANVLTF | TRBV7-8 | - | - | TRBJ2-6
TGTGCCAGCAGCGTAGGCGCTCAGCTAGCCAAAAACATTCAGTACTTC | CASSVGAQLAKNIQYF | TRBV9 | - | - | TRBJ2-4
TGTGCCACCAGCGGAACCGGGACTAGCGGGAATCGGGAGCAGTTCTTC | CATSGTGTSGNREQFF | TRBV15 | TRBD2 | - | TRBJ2-1
TGCGCCAGCCGGGGAGATATGTTCGGAGACAGGGGGCATCGTTACGAGCAGTACTTC | CASRGDMFGDRGHRYEQYF | TRBV5-1 | TRBD1 | - | TRBJ2-7
TGTGCCTGGAGTCCACCGGACCAGCAAGAGACCCAGTACTTC | CAWSPPDQQETQYF | TRBV30 | - | - | TRBJ2-5
TGCGCCAGCAGCTACAGGGAGGGCGAGCAGTTCTTC | CASSYREGEQFF | TRBV5-1 | - | - | TRBJ2-1
TGTGCCAGCAGTTACACGGTCTCCACTGAAGCTTTCTTT | CASSYTVSTEAFF | TRBV6-5 | - | few | TRBJ1-1
TGTGCCAGCAGCTTGGGGGGCAGTGAGCAGTTCTTC | CASSLGGSEQFF | TRBV7-8 | - | many | TRBJ2-1
TGTGCCAGCAGTTTTAAGGGGGCCTCCTACGAGCAGTACTTC | CASSFKGASYEQYF | TRBV28 | TRBD1 | few | TRBJ2-7
TGCGCCAGCAGCCAAGACAGGGTATGGTACGAGCAGTACTTC | CASSQDRVWYEQYF | TRBV4-3 | - | - | TRBJ2-7
TGCAGCGTCGGCGCCCCGGACAGGGGATACTATGGCTACACCTTC | CSVGAPDRGYYGYTF | TRBV29-1 | TRBD1 | - | TRBJ1-2
TGTGCCAGCAGTCGACAGGGTCTCGGAGAAAAACTGTTTTTT | CASSRQGLGEKLFF | TRBV6-6 | TRBD1 | - | TRBJ1-4
TGCGCCAGCAGCCAGGTACCGGGACAGAACACCGGGGAGCTGTTTTTT | CASSQVPGQNTGELFF | TRBV4-1 | - | - | TRBJ2-2
TGTGCCAGCAGTTACATAGCGGGATCCGGGGCCCAGTACTTC | CASSYIAGSGAQYF | TRBV27 | TRBD2 | - | TRBJ2-5
TGTGCCAGCAGTTTATGGGGTACCGGGGAGCTGTTTTTT | CASSLWGTGELFF | TRBV27 | - | - | TRBJ2-2
TGTGCCAGCAGTGACTCTACTAGCAGCACAGATACGCAGTATTTT | CASSDSTSSTDTQYF | TRBV6-4 | - | - | TRBJ2-3
TGCAGCGTTGAAGATTGGGCCCTTGGCTCCTACGAGCAGTACTTC | CSVEDWALGSYEQYF | TRBV29-1 | - | few | TRBJ2-7
TGTGCCAGCAGCGAATCAGGACCCTACGAGCAGTACTTC | CASSESGPYEQYF | TRBV7-8 | - | - | TRBJ2-7
TGCAGTGCTAATACGGAAAACGAGCAGTACTTC | CSANTENEQYF | TRBV20-1 | - | few | TRBJ2-7
TGTGCCAGCATCCAGCGGGGGGGCGGCGTTGGTACGCAGTATTTT | CASIQRGGGVGTQYF | TRBV7-9 | TRBD2 | few | TRBJ2-3
TGTGCCAGCAGCCCGTACTTCGCGGGAGGGTTCAATGAGCAGTTCTTC | CASSPYFAGGFNEQFF | TRBV9 | TRBD2 | - | TRBJ2-1
TGTGCCAGCAGCTCGACTAGCGGGTTCTATGAGCAGTTCTTC | CASSSTSGFYEQFF | TRBV7-2 | TRBD2 | - | TRBJ2-1
TGTGCCAGCAGTGACGAAGAGGGTGAGCGCACAGATACGCAGTATTTT | CASSDEEGERTDTQYF | TRBV2 | - | - | TRBJ2-3
TGCGCCAGCAGCCAAGGGGGATCGGGGGCGCGGTATGGCTACACCTTC | CASSQGGSGARYGYTF | TRBV4-3 | - | - | TRBJ1-2
TGTGCCAGCACCGTATCGGACAGAGCTTACGAGCAGTACTTC | CASTVSDRAYEQYF | TRBV18 | - | - | TRBJ2-7
TGCAGCGTTGAGGACAGGGGGCTCGTGGATGGCTACACCTTC | CSVEDRGLVDGYTF | TRBV29-1 | TRBD1 | few | TRBJ1-2
TGTGCCAGCCGCAGGTCCGGGAGGATAATTGAGCAGTACTTC | CASRRSGRIIEQYF | TRBV27 | TRBD2 | - | TRBJ2-7
TGTGCTAGTGCTAGGGGATCGAATCAGCCCCAGCATTTT | CASARGSNQPQHF | TRBV12-5 | - | once | TRBJ1-5
TGTGCCAGCAGTTTAGGTGTCGAGCAGTACTTC | CASSLGVEQYF | TRBV27 | - | - | TRBJ2-7
TGCAGCGTTCCCTCTGGCCCGGGGGGCAATGAGCAGTTCTTC | CSVPSGPGGNEQFF | TRBV29-1 | TRBD2 | - | TRBJ2-1
TGTGCCAGCAGCTTAGGACTGAAAGATACAGATACGCAGTATTTT | CASSLGLKDTDTQYF | TRBV7-3 | - | - | TRBJ2-3
TGTGCCAGCAGCTCCGAGACGACTAGCGGGGGGCCAAGCACAGATACGCAGTATTTT | CASSSETTSGGPSTDTQYF | TRBV13 | TRBD2 | - | TRBJ2-3
TGTGCCAGCAGTTTCGGGCAATACGAGCAGTACTTC | CASSFGQYEQYF | TRBV28 | - | - | TRBJ2-7
TGCAGCGTTGAAGTCGGAAGACACACCTCCTACGAGCAGTACTTC | CSVEVGRHTSYEQYF | TRBV29-1 | - | few | TRBJ2-7
TGTGCCAGCAGCTTAGGGGCAGGGGGCAATGGCTACACCTTC | CASSLGAGGNGYTF | TRBV13 | TRBD1 | - | TRBJ1-2
TGCAGCGTTGATGCCGACTCGATTTACAATGAGCAGTTCTTC | CSVDADSIYNEQFF | TRBV29-1 | - | few | TRBJ2-1
TGTGCCAGCAGCTTGACAGGGTTGGACGAGCAGTACTTC | CASSLTGLDEQYF | TRBV5-6 | - | - | TRBJ2-7
TGCAGCGTTGAAGATGGACAAGGGATTCGCTATGGCTACACCTTC | CSVEDGQGIRYGYTF | TRBV29-1 | - | - | TRBJ1-2
TGCGCCAGCAGCTTGGGATGGACTAGCGGGGTCCAAGAGACCCAGTACTTC | CASSLGWTSGVQETQYF | TRBV5-1 | TRBD2 | - | TRBJ2-5
TGCAGCGTTGAAGCCGGCTGGACTCGATCCTACAATGAGCAGTTCTTC | CSVEAGWTRSYNEQFF | TRBV29-1 | - | few | TRBJ2-1
TGTGCCAGCAGTTTACAAACTAGCGGGAGCTTGTCATTTTACGAGCAGTACTTC | CASSLQTSGSLSFYEQYF | TRBV27 | TRBD2 | - | TRBJ2-7
TGCGCCAGCAGCCAAGACCCGGCAGGGGACGAGCAGTTCTTC | CASSQDPAGDEQFF | TRBV4-1 | - | - | TRBJ2-1
TGTGCCAGCAGTCACAACGCAGAGCAGTACTTC | CASSHNAEQYF | TRBV28 | - | few | TRBJ2-7
TGCGCCAGCAGCTCCGGGACAGGGGAATACGAGCAGTACTTC | CASSSGTGEYEQYF | TRBV5-1 | TRBD1 | few | TRBJ2-7